A single sample is the source of the 11 T cell receptor beta chains below, sequenced in a study of technical replicates of blood from several donors. Sequenced by immunoSEQ multiplex PCR; TCRdb stores in-frame clones only, minus some. The table lists some 80,000 clones, about 90% of them singletons. Sequenced material: T cells isolated from PBMCs. These receptors all come from a human donor in good health.

The chain uses TRBV6-5 and TRBJ2-7; 9 nucleotides agree with TRBD2. This CDR3 is built from 15 residues. J was trimmed by 1 base and V by 6 bases; bases with no gene match: 7. Germline V gene sequence: CDR1 MNHEY, CDR2 SVGAGI. CDR3 DNA: TGTGCCAGCAGACCCGTAGCGGGGGTATCCTACGAGCAGTACTTC. Translation gives CASRPVAGVSYEQYF.

This clone has just one count. The J gene is TRBJ2-1, the V gene TRBV27, with D tentatively TRBD2 (5 bases). Germline V gene lookup returns CDR1 MNHEY and CDR2 SMNVEV (reference sequence). The V gene lost 0 bases and the J gene lost 0 bases, with 9 bases spanning the gap. This CDR3 spans 16 amino acids. CDR3 sequence: CASSLSWESSYNEQFF. The CDR3 nucleotides are TGTGCCAGCAGTTTATCGTGGGAGAGCTCCTACAATGAGCAGTTCTTC.

The chain has TRBV15 and TRBJ1-1; TRBD1 matches 7 bases. V gave up 0 bases and J gave up 0 bases; unmatched junction bases: 4. This CDR3 has 16 amino acids. From germline, CDR1 is LNHNV and CDR2 YYDKDF (reference sequence). The CDR3 loop reads CATSRDWGQMNTEAFF. CDR3 DNA: TGTGCCACCAGCAGAGATTGGGGACAGATGAACACTGAAGCTTTCTTT.

The rearrangement links TRBV7-9 to TRBJ2-3, with 7 bases identical to TRBD2. Germline trimming cut 3 bases from V and 1 base from J; bases unmatched to any gene: 10. This CDR3 is built from 17 residues. CDR1 SEHNR and CDR2 FQNEAQ come from the germline V gene (reference sequence). CDR3 coding DNA: TGTGCCAGCAGCTTTCCCCTAAGCGGGATACGCACAGATACGCAGTATTTT. Protein sequence: CASSFPLSGIRTDTQYF.

The chain uses TRBV15 and TRBJ2-7; the match to TRBD2 covers 10 bases. CDR1 is LNHNV, CDR2 YYDKDF, per germline (reference sequence). Trimming took 1 base from V and 2 from J; bases not matched to a gene: 5. There are 16 residues in the CDR3. Written as DNA, the CDR3 is TGTGCCACCAGCAGAGGGTTAGCGGGAGGCACCTACGAGCAGTACTTC. It codes for CATSRGLAGGTYEQYF.

The chain links TRBV11-3 to TRBJ1-3; TRBD1 is a possible D gene (5 bases). Germline CDR1 SGHNT, CDR2 YENEEA. V was shortened by 1 base and J by 3 bases, with 16 bases between the two germline ends. There are 17 residues in the CDR3. Written as DNA, the CDR3 is TGTGCCAGCAGCTTAGGTACAGGAGCACGACATGGAAACACCATATATTTT. This sequence encodes CASSLGTGARHGNTIYF.

The rearrangement links TRBV15 to TRBJ2-1, with a possible D match to TRBD2 (7 bases). Trimming left V 3 bases short and J 8 bases short, with 17 bases between. The germline gives CDR1 LNHNV, CDR2 YYDKDF (reference sequence). The CDR3 is made up of 15 amino acids. CDR3 residues: CATSRAMGGGHEQFF. The CDR3 nucleotides read TGTGCCACCAGCAGGGCAATGGGAGGGGGTCATGAGCAGTTCTTC. Based on the CDR3 plus reference TRBV15 and TRBJ2-1, the full variable domain is DAMVIQNPRYQVTQFGKPVTLSCSQTLNHNVMYWYQQKSSQAPKLLFHYYDKDFNNEADTPDNFQSRRPNTSFCFLDIRSPGLGDTAMYLCATSRAMGGGHEQFFGPGTRLTVL.

The rearrangement links TRBV7-9 to TRBJ2-7; 7 bases align to TRBD1. V was pared by 4 bases and J by 5 bases, with 8 bases of the junction left unmatched. Germline lookup yields CDR1 SEHNR and CDR2 FQNEAQ (reference sequence). The CDR3 has 14 residues. The CDR3, as DNA: TGTGCCAGCAGCTCATGGCAGGGGGTCAACGAGCAGTACTTC. Translating gives CASSSWQGVNEQYF. The full variable domain, rest sourced from reference TRBV7-9 and TRBJ2-7, is DTGVSQNPRHKITKRGQNVTFRCDPISEHNRLYWYRQTLGQGPEFLTYFQNEAQLEKSRLLSDRFSAERPKGSFSTLEIQRTEQGDSAMYLCASSSWQGVNEQYFGPGTRLTVT.

The CDR3 region has the DNA TGTGCCAGCAGCCCAAGCCCTACAGCATCCTACGAGCAGTACTTC. It is translated as CASSPSPTASYEQYF. The chain links TRBV5-6 to TRBJ2-7; D is uncertain. The V and J ends lost 4 bases and 1 base respectively, with 15 bases between them. The CDR3 loop spans 15 amino acids. Germline loops: CDR1 SGHDT, CDR2 YYEEEE.

The chain employs TRBV13 and TRBJ1-1, with 9 bases that match TRBD1. The J segment lost 1 base and the V segment lost 4 bases, leaving 10 bases of the junction unmatched. From germline, CDR1 is PRHDT and CDR2 FYEKMQ (reference sequence). CDR3 length: 17 amino acids. The CDR3 DNA is TGTGCCAGCAGCTCACCGGGACAGGGCTTGAGGAACACTGAAGCTTTCTTT. Amino acid sequence: CASSSPGQGLRNTEAFF.

The DNA for the CDR3 is TGTGCCAGCAGCTCTTATAACGCAGGGGGCTACACCTTC. Protein: CASSSYNAGGYTF. V usage is TRBV7-2 and J usage is TRBJ1-2; a weak D match, TRBD1 (5 bases). The CDR3 loop spans 13 amino acids. The germline V and J ends were trimmed by 4 bases and 8 bases, with 14 bases remaining between them. Germline V gene lookup returns CDR1 SGHTA and CDR2 FQGNSA.